This T cell receptor (beta chain) was observed in a study of blood T cell repertoires in COVID-19 (TCRdb year 2020). For the wider study: Samples from collaborators originated in the United States, Italy and Spain and spanned both the acute and convalescent phases of COVID-19. The material from the prospective study consisted of cDNA or gDNA derived from T cells, B-cell-depleted T cells, or PBMCs. The dataset comprised deeply sampled blood TCRbeta repertoires from subjects exposed to, actively infected with, or recovered from COVID-19. The repertoires were released in a freely available public database meant as a resource for research on the immune response to SARS-CoV-2. The samples were drawn from two sources: the first 160 participants of the ongoing ImmuneRACE study, and 1,254 subjects contributed by 6 global collaborators. Sample metadata almost always included a de-identified subject ID, COVID-19 status, age in years and sex. Where HLA class I and class II types were available, the types were taken from metadata supplied by the sample provider, not from assay-based typing.

TCRbeta CDR3 regions were amplified from genomic DNA using the immunoSEQ Assay, a bias-controlled multiplex PCR. Turning to the authors' computational methods: The number of nucleated cells in each sample was estimated from the amplification of reference gene primers within the assay. Sequence reads were collapsed and filtered to measure the absolute abundance of every unique TCRbeta CDR3 rearrangement. Productive Simpson clonality was computed per sample as the square root of Simpson's diversity index over productive rearrangements. The immuneACCESS repertoire file appears here via TCRdb, limited to in-frame rearrangements. These files lack a portion of the clones; in checked studies, under half of the deficit traces to unresolved V genes, and the cause of the others is not known. V, J and clone size derive from that table, while D and trimming were established from the DNA sequence. Within this sample are about 150,000 clones, with over 60% of them counted one time only. The top ten constitute under 2% of the sample.

The research as a whole found: How much clinical and demographic metadata was included differed by source and by participant, and the metadata was provided uncurated.

The CDR1 and CDR2 encoded by the germline V gene are SNHLY and FYNNEI. V is shortened by 6 bases, J by 4 bases, and the region joining them spans 7 bases. Its CDR3 holds 11 amino acids, cysteine through valine. The read is trimmed to its CDR3 DNA, 33 bases read in frame from base 1. The collaborating institutions used their own protocols to collect whole blood in K2EDTA tubes. For TCRbeta analysis, collaborators shipped samples in one of three forms: frozen whole blood, isolated PBMCs, or DNA extracted from either of those sample types. A word on this clone: The target of this receptor is not known. The record has no base qualities; no much larger clone is one base away.

The V and J segments used are TRBV2 and TRBJ2-7; too little of a D gene remains to name it. Sample: peripheral blood. This receptor was obtained from a man older than 75 with acute or convalescent COVID-19. Here is the DNA: TGTGCCAGCAGCCCCAGGTACGAGCAGTACGTC. This encodes CASSPRYEQYV.